The TCR beta chain under discussion was sequenced for a study of blood T cell repertoires in COVID-19 (TCRdb year 2020). Context from the whole study: The collaborator samples originated in the United States, Italy and Spain and spanned the acute and convalescent phases of COVID-19. The prospective study material was composed of cDNA or gDNA derived from T cells, B-cell-depleted T cells, or PBMCs. Subjects who had been exposed to COVID-19, were actively infected with it, or had recovered from it provided the deeply sampled blood TCRbeta repertoires that made up the dataset. The repertoires were released in a freely available public database meant as a resource for research on the immune response to SARS-CoV-2. The samples were drawn from two sources: the first 160 participants of the ongoing ImmuneRACE study, and some 1,300 subjects contributed by 6 global collaborators. Nearly every sample came with metadata listing a de-identified subject ID, COVID-19 status, age in years and sex. HLA class I and class II types, where available, came from metadata supplied by the sample provider rather than from assay-based typing.

The immunoSEQ Assay, a bias-controlled multiplex PCR, was used to amplify TCRbeta CDR3 regions from genomic DNA. Processing in the source paper ran as follows. Within the assay, amplification of reference gene primers was used to estimate how many nucleated cells each sample contained. To quantify the absolute abundance of each unique TCRbeta CDR3 rearrangement, sequence reads were collapsed and filtered. For each sample, productive Simpson clonality was calculated as the square root of Simpson's diversity index over productive rearrangements. Imported from immuneACCESS, the table was reduced by TCRdb to in-frame sequences with V and J called. These copies leave out some clones; in studies compared against another copy, an unresolved V gene accounts for under half, and the cause of the remainder is not known. Clonal size and the V and J genes are those of that table, whereas D and trimming came from the DNA. The sample contains some 330,000 clones, 92% of them found a single time. The ten largest clones capture less than 20% of the sample.

V lost 5 bases and J lost 3 bases; the stretch between them is 13 bases long. The CDR3 starts with the cysteine, ends with the phenylalanine, and has 14 residues. Only the CDR3 DNA is retained, 42 bases long and in frame from the first base. CDR1 and CDR2 were assigned from the germline V gene (reference sequence) as SGHKS and YYEKEE. Overall study results and their limits: The quantity of clinical and demographic metadata differed by source and by participant and was supplied without curation.

In the prospective study, participants were about 18 to 89 years old, resided in about two dozen geographic areas of the United States, and were enrolled through a virtual design. In the prospective study, cohorts were assigned on the basis of participant-reported clinical history obtained from a screening survey and a study questionnaire. ImmuneRACE Cohort 3 recovered participants were defined by two consecutive negative NP/OP PCR tests, healthcare professional clearance, or symptom resolution. Mobile phlebotomists in the prospective study collected whole blood, serum and a nasopharyngeal or oropharyngeal swab from every participant. Over a roughly 2-month period, participants in the prospective study had the option of providing additional blood draws and questionnaires. Blood samples from the prospective study were shipped frozen or at room temperature prior to DNA extraction. A note on this clone: The clone's antigen remains unknown. There are no base qualities to consult, and no much larger clone falls within one base.

The source is a young woman who had recovered from COVID-19. Sample: PBMCs or T cells enriched from blood (not recorded which). The sequence joins TRBV5-5 to TRBJ2-3, with an unclear D gene assignment. The CDR3 reads CASSLTKGTDTQYF. The bases read TGTGCCAGCAGTCTCACTAAAGGTACAGATACGCAGTATTTT.